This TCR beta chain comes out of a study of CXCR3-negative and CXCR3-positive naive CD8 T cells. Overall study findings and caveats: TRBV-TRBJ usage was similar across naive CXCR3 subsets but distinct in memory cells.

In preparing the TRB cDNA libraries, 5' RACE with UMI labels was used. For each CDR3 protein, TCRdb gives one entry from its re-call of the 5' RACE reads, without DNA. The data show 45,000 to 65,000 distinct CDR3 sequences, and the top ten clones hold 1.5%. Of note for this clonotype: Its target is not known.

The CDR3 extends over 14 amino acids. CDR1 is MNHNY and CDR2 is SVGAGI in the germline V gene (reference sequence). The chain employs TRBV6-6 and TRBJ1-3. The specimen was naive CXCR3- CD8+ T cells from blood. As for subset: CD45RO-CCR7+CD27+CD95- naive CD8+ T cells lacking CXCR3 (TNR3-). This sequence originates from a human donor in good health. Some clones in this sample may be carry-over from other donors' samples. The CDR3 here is CASRGTAAGNTIYF.